This passage covers 17 T cell receptor beta chains from one sample sequenced in a study of blood T cell repertoires in COVID-19. Sequencing was performed with immunoSEQ multiplex PCR; in TCRdb, only in-frame clones are kept and a portion is missing. The sample shows over 85,000 clones, around 90% of them seen only once. Sequencing was performed on peripheral blood. The receptor source for this set is a man between 65 and 80 years old with acute or convalescent COVID-19.

This clone was detected a few times. The rearrangement uses TRBV27 and TRBJ2-3, with D maybe TRBD2 (5 bases). CDR3 length: 14 residues. V lost 7 bases to trimming and J lost 1 base, with 12 bases between them. The germline V gene has CDR1 MNHEY and CDR2 SMNVEV (reference sequence). CDR3 sequence: CASKDYSGTDTQYF. Here the CDR3 DNA reads TGTGCCAGCAAAGACTATTCGGGCACAGATACGCAGTATTTT.

The chain combines TRBV30 with TRBJ2-5; 10 nucleotides agree with TRBD1. The CDR3 is 16 amino acids. V trimming: 0 bases; J trimming: 4 bases; junction bases outside the gene matches: 8. Germline lookup yields CDR1 GTSNPN and CDR2 SVGIG (reference sequence). CDR3 amino acids: CAWSVVGTGERETQYF. In DNA, the CDR3 is TGTGCCTGGAGTGTAGTAGGGACAGGGGAGCGAGAGACCCAGTACTTC.

The V and J genes are TRBV3-1 (or the pseudogene TRBV3-2) and TRBJ1-2, with D tentatively TRBD1 (5 bases). From germline, CDR1 is LGHDT and CDR2 YNNKEL (reference sequence). The CDR3 loop spans 18 amino acids. With 0 bases removed from V and 8 bases from J, the gap between germline ends came to 25 bases. The CDR3 loop reads CASSQERVRQGFREGYTF. In nucleotides, the CDR3 is TGTGCCAGCAGCCAAGAACGGGTCCGGCAGGGCTTTAGGGAAGGCTACACCTTC.

The V call is TRBV9, the J call TRBJ2-5; 11 nucleotides agree with TRBD1. With 4 bases clipped from V and 4 bases from J, the junction kept 6 bases outside the gene matches. Germline lookup yields CDR1 SGDLS and CDR2 YYNGEE. This CDR3 is 15 amino acids long. Here the CDR3 DNA reads TGTGCCAGCAGCCCGCGGACAGGGGGCTTAGAGACCCAGTACTTC. Translating gives CASSPRTGGLETQYF.

The V call is TRBV6-1, the J call TRBJ1-6; D perhaps matches TRBD1 (5 bases). CDR3 length equals 18 residues. Trimming took off 2 bases at V and 8 bases at J, with 22 bases between the two ends. Germline loops: CDR1 MNHNS, CDR2 SASEGT. CDR3 sequence reads: CASSEWVPIGAGDSPLHF. In DNA, the CDR3 is TGTGCCAGCAGTGAATGGGTCCCAATTGGCGCGGGGGATTCACCCCTCCACTTT.

The chain couples TRBV5-1 to TRBJ2-7; D gene ambiguous. V was clipped by 0 bases and J by 5 bases, with 12 bases between them. The CDR3 covers 14 residues. Per the germline V gene, CDR1 is SGHRS and CDR2 is YFSETQ. CDR3 region: CASSLGGSIDEQYF. CDR3 DNA sequence: TGCGCCAGCAGCTTGGGAGGTTCAATCGACGAGCAGTACTTC.

This chain uses TRBV7-2 with TRBJ2-1, with 9 nucleotides matching TRBD2. The CDR3 extends over 14 amino acids. Germline CDR1 reads SGHTA; CDR2 reads FQGNSA. V shed 3 bases and J 7 bases; nucleotides not matched to a gene: 4. The CDR3 nucleotides read TGTGCCAGCAGCTTGAGCGGGGGGAGTAATGAGCAGTTCTTC. This gives the protein CASSLSGGSNEQFF. Together with reference TRBV7-2 and TRBJ2-1, the CDR3 gives the full variable domain: GAGVSQSPSNKVTEKGKDVELRCDPISGHTALYWYRQSLGQGLEFLIYFQGNSAPDKSGLPSDRFSAERTGGSVSTLTIQRTQQEDSAVYLCASSLSGGSNEQFFGPGTRLTVL.

To note about this clone: Sequence at one end of the junction differs from germline and may be a read error. The genes are TRBV2 and TRBJ1-2; a possible D gene is TRBD1 (5 bases). This CDR3 spans 15 amino acids. CDR1 and CDR2 (germline): SNHLY, FYNNEI. The DNA for the CDR3 is TGTGCCAGCAGTGAAAGCGGGTGGGGCAGGGTAGAGGTGTCATTC. Amino acids: CASSESGWGRVEVSF.

This sequence joins TRBV9 and TRBJ2-3, with D tentatively TRBD2 (5 bases). This CDR3 contains 16 residues. The V and J ends lost 0 bases and 0 bases respectively, with 11 bases between them. The V gene's germline CDR1 is SGDLS and CDR2 YYNGEE. The CDR3 nucleotides are TGTGCCAGCAGCGTAGGGGGAGCGCCAAGCACAGATACGCAGTATTTT. Residues: CASSVGGAPSTDTQYF.

The V gene is TRBV5-4, the J gene TRBJ1-2; D gene unclear. This CDR3 region has 15 residues. CDR1 SGHNT and CDR2 YYREEE come from the germline V gene (reference sequence). Trimming pared 0 bases from V and 9 bases from J, leaving 18 bases between. The CDR3 loop is CASSLAGGFLLSYTF. The CDR3 bases are TGTGCCAGCAGCTTGGCCGGCGGATTTCTATTGAGCTACACCTTC.

This chain uses TRBV7-9 with TRBJ1-6; TRBD1 agrees at 8 bases. The J segment lost 9 bases and the V segment lost 5 bases, leaving 6 bases of the junction unmatched. This CDR3 region has 14 residues. Germline assignment: CDR1 SEHNR and CDR2 FQNEAQ (reference sequence). Written as DNA, the CDR3 is TGTGCCAGCAGCGCTCCGGACAGGGCTTCACCCCTCCACTTT. Amino acid sequence: CASSAPDRASPLHF.

J is TRBJ2-1 and V is TRBV7-8; D remains unclear. The CDR3 spans 12 residues. The germline V gene encodes CDR1 SGHVS and CDR2 FQNEAQ. The V end lost 3 bases, the J end lost 7 bases, and 7 bases lay between the germline ends. CDR3 residues: CASSFRGNEQFF. DNA for the CDR3: TGTGCCAGCAGCTTCCGAGGAAATGAGCAGTTCTTC.

V and J are TRBV4-1 and TRBJ2-2; 7 nucleotides match TRBD2. The CDR3 runs 17 residues. Per the germline V gene, CDR1 is MGHRA and CDR2 is YSYEKL. J gave up 2 bases and V 0 bases, and 6 bases lay outside the gene matches. The CDR3 DNA reads as TGCGCCAGCAGCCAAGAGTCCAGCGGGGCTAACACCGGGGAGCTGTTTTTT. The encoded protein is CASSQESSGANTGELFF.

J is TRBJ1-5 and V is TRBV6-5, with TRBD1 identical over 8 bases. The CDR3 consists of 15 residues. J gave up 7 bases and V 8 bases, and 13 bases lay outside the gene matches. Germline V gives CDR1 MNHEY, CDR2 SVGAGI. The CDR3 region has the DNA TGTGCCAGCCGAGGGTCCAGGGGGCCCGGCCAGCCCCAGCATTTT. Its protein is CASRGSRGPGQPQHF.

The rearrangement joins TRBV28 to TRBJ1-2, with D possibly being TRBD1 (5 bases). Trimming left V 1 base short and J 5 bases short, with 11 bases between. The CDR3 is 14 amino acids. Looked up from germline, CDR1 is MDHEN and CDR2 is SYDVKM. The CDR3 loop is CASSLLGQRYGYTF. Written as DNA, the CDR3 is TGTGCCAGCAGTTTATTGGGGCAGAGATATGGCTACACCTTC.

This chain links TRBV5-1 with TRBJ1-3, with D possibly matching TRBD1 (5 bases). Germline V gene sequence: CDR1 SGHRS, CDR2 YFSETQ. The V end was cut by 4 bases, the J end by 4 bases, with 18 bases between. There are 16 residues in the CDR3. CDR3 nucleotide sequence: TGCGCCAGCAGCGGGGTCGGGGGGTACGGCGGAAACACCATATATTTT. The encoded protein is CASSGVGGYGGNTIYF.

The genes are TRBV7-2 and TRBJ1-4; a possible D gene is TRBD1 (5 bases). Germline V gene data show CDR1 as SGHTA and CDR2 as FQGNSA. The CDR3 covers 13 residues. Trimming took 3 bases from V and 4 from J, leaving 6 bases between them. CDR3 sequence reads: CASSFQGNEKLFF. The CDR3 nucleotides read TGTGCCAGCAGCTTCCAGGGTAATGAAAAACTGTTTTTT.